Each of the 27 T cell receptor beta chains below was sequenced from the same sample in a study of T cell responses to AZD1222 COVID-19 vaccine. Assay used: immunoSEQ multiplex PCR; TCRdb lists only in-frame clones, some missing. The profile shows approximately 150,000 clones, less than 95% of them singletons. The sample was peripheral blood, taken 28 days after the second AZD1222 dose. The receptor set was obtained from an adult who received the AZD1222 COVID-19 vaccine.

The rearrangement links TRBV5-4 to TRBJ1-4; 7 positions agree with TRBD1. Trimming cost V 0 bases and J 0 bases; bases outside gene matches: 5. The CDR3 is 17 amino acids. Germline loops: CDR1 SGHNT, CDR2 YYREEE (reference sequence). CDR3 region: CASSLDRGTSTNEKLFF. In nucleotides, the CDR3 is TGTGCCAGCAGCTTGGACAGGGGAACGTCAACTAATGAAAAACTGTTTTTT.

J is TRBJ1-2 and V is TRBV2, with 7 bases identical to TRBD1. V was clipped by 5 bases and J by 6 bases; unmatched bases: 9. The CDR3 extends over 14 amino acids. Germline values: CDR1 SNHLY, CDR2 FYNNEI. The CDR3 nucleotides are TGTGCCAGCAGTCACAGGGGTGAACAGAATGGCTACACCTTC. This sequence encodes CASSHRGEQNGYTF.

This chain links TRBV7-8 with TRBJ1-5; D unresolved. V was clipped by 1 base and J by 5 bases, with 9 bases between them. Germline CDR1 reads SGHVS; CDR2 reads FQNEAQ. CDR3 length: 14 residues. DNA of the CDR3: TGTGCCAGCAGCTTAGAGGGTGGGTATCAGCCCCAGCATTTT. This codes for CASSLEGGYQPQHF.

This chain uses TRBV7-2 with TRBJ2-7, with a weak D call TRBD1 (6 bases). The CDR3 runs to 15 residues. Trimming left V 0 bases short and J 2 bases short, with 11 bases between. Germline CDR1 reads SGHTA; CDR2 reads FQGNSA. CDR3 residues: CASSLARGKPYEQYF. CDR3 nucleotide sequence: TGTGCCAGCAGCTTAGCGAGGGGGAAACCCTACGAGCAGTACTTC.

The chain recombines TRBV7-3 with TRBJ2-1; 10 nucleotides agree with TRBD2. The V gene's germline CDR1 is SGHTA and CDR2 FQGTGA. The CDR3 sequence is 16 residues long. J was trimmed by 10 bases and V by 5 bases; bases with no gene match: 14. The CDR3, as DNA: TGTGCCAGCAGCCAGGGGGCGCTAGCGGGAGTAGGGGAGCAGTTCTTC. It encodes CASSQGALAGVGEQFF.

The chain is built from TRBV7-2 and TRBJ2-7, with D unresolved. CDR3 length: 14 residues. The germline V gene encodes CDR1 SGHTA and CDR2 FQGNSA. V was shortened by 1 base and J by 1 base, with 8 bases between the two germline ends. CDR3 protein: CASSLGATSYEQYF. CDR3 sequence (DNA): TGTGCCAGCAGCTTAGGGGCGACATCCTACGAGCAGTACTTC.

The chain employs TRBV7-9 and TRBJ1-4; 7 nucleotides line up with TRBD1. Germline V gives CDR1 SEHNR, CDR2 FQNEAQ (reference sequence). The CDR3 length is 14 residues. V shed 4 bases, J shed 6 bases, and the junction held 5 bases outside the gene matches. The CDR3 DNA reads TGTGCCAGCAGCTCCGGGACAGCATATGAAAAACTGTTTTTT. It encodes CASSSGTAYEKLFF.

The V call is TRBV28, the J call TRBJ1-6; a possible D gene is TRBD1 (5 bases). The V end was cut by 5 bases, the J end by 7 bases, with 9 bases between. CDR1 and CDR2 (germline): MDHEN, SYDVKM. The CDR3 consists of 13 residues. The CDR3 nucleotides are TGTGCCAGCAGTGAGGGACCGAATTCACCCCTCCACTTT. Its translation: CASSEGPNSPLHF.

This clone was detected only a few times. The chain couples TRBV2 to TRBJ1-6; 7 bases fit TRBD1. The germline V gene has CDR1 SNHLY and CDR2 FYNNEI. CDR3 length: 14 amino acids. The J segment lost 7 bases and the V segment lost 4 bases, leaving 4 bases of the junction unmatched. This CDR3 reads CASSGQGQNSPLHF. As DNA, the CDR3 is TGTGCCAGCAGTGGACAGGGACAAAATTCACCCCTCCACTTT.

The chain links TRBV7-9 to TRBJ2-1; maybe TRBD2 (6 bases). This CDR3 region has 15 residues. Germline V gene sequence: CDR1 SEHNR, CDR2 FQNEAQ (reference sequence). Trimming pared 2 bases from V and 6 bases from J, leaving 14 bases between. DNA of the CDR3: TGTGCCAGCAGCTTAAGTCGGCGGGGCACCAATGAGCAGTTCTTC. Amino acid sequence: CASSLSRRGTNEQFF.

This clone has a single count. The rearrangement links TRBV6-2 or TRBV6-3 to TRBJ2-5; 9 bases line up with TRBD2. V dropped 0 bases and J dropped 2; count of bases not matched to a gene: 4. This CDR3 is built from 16 residues. Germline-derived CDR1 and CDR2 are MNHEY and SVGEGT. CDR3 sequence (DNA): TGTGCCAGCAGTTACTCTGGCGGGAGGGCTCAAGAGACCCAGTACTTC. Translating it yields CASSYSGGRAQETQYF.

The V and J genes are TRBV5-1 and TRBJ1-2, with D possibly matching TRBD1 (5 bases). This CDR3 spans 14 amino acids. The germline V gene encodes CDR1 SGHRS and CDR2 YFSETQ. Trimming took off 4 bases at V and 0 bases at J, with 10 bases between the two ends. CDR3 residues: CASSRDGTNYGYTF. The CDR3 coding sequence is TGCGCCAGCAGCCGGGACGGGACTAACTATGGCTACACCTTC.

CDR3 loop: CASSFGTSGYNEQFF. CDR3 nucleotide sequence: TGTGCCAGCAGCTTCGGGACTAGCGGGTACAATGAGCAGTTCTTC. The gene calls are TRBV5-6 and TRBJ2-1; 12 bases are shared with TRBD2. The V gene's germline CDR1 is SGHDT and CDR2 YYEEEE. Unmatched junction bases numbered 1, after V lost 2 bases and J lost 4 bases. The length of the CDR3 is 15 residues.

The chain combines TRBV2 with TRBJ2-2; D may be TRBD1 (5 bases). V was clipped by 6 bases and J by 0 bases, with 8 bases between them. Germline V CDR1 and CDR2: SNHLY, FYNNEI. There are 14 residues in the CDR3. The CDR3 sequence: CASRDRPNTGELFF. In nucleotides, the CDR3 is TGTGCCAGCAGAGACAGACCGAACACCGGGGAGCTGTTTTTT.

This rearrangement joins TRBV23-1 to TRBJ1-5; TRBD1 is a possible D gene (5 bases). TRBV23-1 is assigned to the ORF class and has an uncertain function. The CDR3 runs 18 residues. Deletions cut 0 bases from V and 7 bases from J, with 22 bases between. The CDR3 DNA reads TGCGCCAGCAGTCAATCGATTTGGGAATGCAGGGTTTGGCAGCCCCAGCATTTT. Protein sequence: CASSQSIWECRVWQPQHF.

This rearrangement joins TRBV5-1 to TRBJ2-2, with 8 bases lining up with TRBD1. Trimming cost V 0 bases and J 0 bases; bases outside gene matches: 10. There are 19 residues in the CDR3. CDR1 is SGHRS, CDR2 YFSETQ, per germline. The CDR3 DNA is TGCGCCAGCAGCTTGGCCTTTGAGACAGGGGTATCGAACACCGGGGAGCTGTTTTTT. Translation: CASSLAFETGVSNTGELFF.

The chain employs TRBV6-5 and TRBJ1-5; D unclear. The CDR3 is made up of 15 amino acids. Trimming removed 4 bases from V and 3 bases from J, with 13 bases in between. CDR1 MNHEY and CDR2 SVGAGI come from the germline V gene. In DNA form, the CDR3 reads TGTGCCAGCAGTTTAAAACGAAGAAACAATCAGCCCCAGCATTTT. Translation: CASSLKRRNNQPQHF.

Regarding this clone: This specimen includes other DNA sequences encoding the same CDR3. The chain uses TRBV7-2 and TRBJ2-7; 8 bases match TRBD2. J lost 3 bases, V lost 2 bases, and 3 bases had no gene match. Germline loops: CDR1 SGHTA, CDR2 FQGNSA. This CDR3 is built from 14 residues. CDR3 in amino acids: CASSLTGTSYEQYF. The CDR3, as DNA: TGTGCCAGCAGCTTAACCGGGACTAGCTACGAGCAGTACTTC.

The CDR3 DNA sequence: TGTGCCAGCAGTTACAGGATTTTGAACACCATATATTTT. It translates to CASSYRILNTIYF. The rearrangement links TRBV6-2 or TRBV6-3 to TRBJ1-3; no firm D call. The CDR3 consists of 13 residues. Trimming took 2 bases from V and 7 from J, leaving 9 bases between them. Germline V gene lookup returns CDR1 MNHEY and CDR2 SVGEGT.

The chain uses TRBV18 and TRBJ2-3, with D hard to call. V lost 1 base to trimming and J lost 5 bases, with 10 bases between them. The CDR3 covers 14 residues. Germline values: CDR1 KGHSH, CDR2 LQKENI. In DNA form, the CDR3 reads TGTGCCAGCTCACCACGCCGGGTGGGAGATACGCAGTATTTT. Its translation is CASSPRRVGDTQYF.

The chain has TRBV7-2 and TRBJ1-6; the D is unclear. CDR1 is SGHTA, CDR2 FQGNSA, per germline. The V gene lost 5 bases and the J gene lost 6 bases, with 5 bases spanning the gap. The CDR3 extends over 12 amino acids. The CDR3 protein is CASSHPNSPLHF. The DNA for the CDR3 is TGTGCCAGCAGCCACCCTAATTCACCCCTCCACTTT. Complete variable domain (other parts from reference TRBV7-2 and TRBJ1-6): GAGVSQSPSNKVTEKGKDVELRCDPISGHTALYWYRQSLGQGLEFLIYFQGNSAPDKSGLPSDRFSAERTGGSVSTLTIQRTQQEDSAVYLCASSHPNSPLHFGNGTRLTVT.

V usage is TRBV5-4 and J usage is TRBJ2-7; TRBD2 might be the D (6 bases). The CDR3 has 15 residues. Trimming took off 1 base at V and 2 bases at J, with 13 bases between the two ends. Germline CDR1 reads SGHNT; CDR2 reads YYREEE (reference sequence). In DNA, the CDR3 is TGTGCCAGCAGCTTGCAGGAGCGGGCAACCTACGAGCAGTACTTC. Its translation is CASSLQERATYEQYF.

V gene TRBV12-3 or TRBV12-4 combines with J gene TRBJ2-5, with D perhaps TRBD2 (5 bases). V lost 4 bases to trimming and J lost 6 bases, with 12 bases between them. This CDR3 spans 13 amino acids. Here the CDR3 reads CASSSGERQTQYF. In DNA, the CDR3 is TGTGCCAGCAGTTCCGGGGAAAGACAGACCCAGTACTTC.

The chain combines TRBV27 with TRBJ1-4; 8 bases map to TRBD1. Germline CDR1 is MNHEY and CDR2 is SMNVEV (reference sequence). The CDR3 spans 13 residues. After removal of 3 bases from V and 8 bases from J, the junction contained 2 bases not matched to a gene. Here the CDR3 reads CASSFRGREKLFF. In DNA form, the CDR3 reads TGTGCCAGCAGTTTCAGGGGGCGAGAAAAACTGTTTTTT.

The chain carries TRBV12-3 or TRBV12-4 and TRBJ1-2; no firm D call. The CDR3 covers 13 residues. The V and J ends lost 1 base and 2 bases respectively, with 5 bases between them. The CDR3 coding sequence is TGTGCCAGCAGTTTAGACGGCAACTATGGCTACACCTTC. Its translation is CASSLDGNYGYTF.

This chain connects TRBV6-4 to TRBJ1-2; D may be TRBD1 (5 bases). CDR1 and CDR2 from the germline V gene are MRHNA and SNTAGT. The CDR3 has 14 residues. V was clipped by 5 bases and J by 1 base, with 11 bases between them. DNA of the CDR3: TGTGCCAGCAGTCCCGGGGACCATAACTATGGCTACACCTTC. This encodes CASSPGDHNYGYTF.

This clone occurred once. V gene TRBV7-3 combines with J gene TRBJ2-3, with D possibly matching TRBD2 (6 bases). The V and J ends lost 2 bases and 0 bases respectively, with 21 bases between them. Germline CDR1 is SGHTA and CDR2 is FQGTGA. The CDR3 runs 19 residues. The CDR3 reads CASSLRFPSLATSTDTQYF. In DNA, the CDR3 is TGTGCCAGCAGCTTACGTTTCCCCAGCCTAGCGACTAGCACAGATACGCAGTATTTT. Filled out from reference TRBV7-3 and TRBJ2-3, the complete variable domain reads GAGVSQTPSNKVTEKGKYVELRCDPISGHTALYWYRQSLGQGPEFLIYFQGTGAADDSGLPNDRFFAVRPEGSVSTLKIQRTERGDSAVYLCASSLRFPSLATSTDTQYFGPGTRLTVL.